The rows below give T cell receptor beta chains drawn from one sample of a study of T-cell memory formation after mild COVID-19. From the 5' RACE reads, TCRdb called clonotypes with MiXCR, one entry per CDR3 protein. This sample carries approximately 250,000 distinct CDR3 sequences, 16% of them seen once, and the ten largest clones take under 25%. Sequenced input: PBMCs or a T cell subset sorted from them (not recorded which). These receptors came from a young man who had mild COVID-19 (a few samples of this study predate the infection). Cell type and time point are not known. Each CDR3 is given with its conserved first and last residue. The D gene is left open where the match is weak. Some rows mark clone size as missing; the rest say once, few, many or name a class of expanded clone.

v_gene: TRBV21-1; j_gene: TRBJ2-4; abundance: .; d_gene: .; CDR3aa: CASSKVGQGTQNIQYF; CDR3nt: .
v_gene: TRBV27; j_gene: TRBJ2-1; abundance: .; d_gene: TRBD2; CDR3aa: CASSGLAEILQFF; CDR3nt: TGTGCCAGCAGTGGACTAGCGGAGATCCTGCAGTTCTTC
v_gene: TRBV29-1; j_gene: TRBJ2-7; abundance: few; d_gene: TRBD1; CDR3aa: CSVHRGSSYEQYF; CDR3nt: TGCAGCGTTCACAGGGGTTCCTCCTACGAGCAGTACTTC
v_gene: TRBV7-2; j_gene: TRBJ2-2; abundance: few; d_gene: TRBD1; CDR3aa: CASSVKGALGELFF; CDR3nt: TGTGCCAGCAGCGTGAAGGGGGCCCTCGGGGAGCTGTTTTTT
v_gene: TRBV7-9; j_gene: TRBJ1-2; abundance: many; d_gene: .; CDR3aa: CASSLGTENYGYTF; CDR3nt: TGTGCCAGCAGCTTAGGTACAGAGAACTATGGCTACACCTTC
v_gene: TRBV5-1; j_gene: TRBJ1-1; abundance: .; d_gene: .; CDR3aa: CASSHRVGNTEAFF; CDR3nt: TGCGCCAGCAGCCACAGGGTTGGGAACACTGAAGCTTTCTTT
v_gene: TRBV20-1; j_gene: TRBJ1-5; abundance: .; d_gene: .; CDR3aa: CSARGAEMRGRDQPQHF; CDR3nt: TGCAGTGCTAGAGGGGCCGAAATGCGGGGGCGGGATCAGCCCCAGCATTTT
v_gene: TRBV10-3; j_gene: TRBJ2-5; abundance: few; d_gene: .; CDR3aa: CAISESTRETQYF; CDR3nt: TGTGCCATCAGTGAGTCGACTCGGGAGACCCAGTACTTC
v_gene: TRBV6-6; j_gene: TRBJ2-5; abundance: .; d_gene: .; CDR3aa: CASSYLARETQYF; CDR3nt: TGTGCCAGCAGTTATCTGGCGAGGGAGACCCAGTACTTC
v_gene: TRBV7-2; j_gene: TRBJ2-1; abundance: few; d_gene: TRBD2; CDR3aa: CASSLRSSGGASINEQFF; CDR3nt: TGTGCCAGCAGCTTAAGGTCTAGCGGGGGGGCCAGTATAAATGAGCAGTTCTTC
v_gene: TRBV7-9; j_gene: TRBJ1-5; abundance: few; d_gene: TRBD1; CDR3aa: CASSTGTGYQPQHF; CDR3nt: TGTGCCAGCAGCACCGGGACAGGCTATCAGCCCCAGCATTTT
v_gene: TRBV28; j_gene: TRBJ2-7; abundance: few; d_gene: .; CDR3aa: CASSLSPSREQYF; CDR3nt: TGTGCCAGCAGTTTGTCTCCAAGTAGAGAGCAGTACTTC
v_gene: TRBV6-2/TRBV6-3; j_gene: TRBJ2-1; abundance: .; d_gene: .; CDR3aa: CASSNTIRYNEQFF; CDR3nt: TGTGCCAGCAGTAATACGATACGGTACAATGAGCAGTTCTTC
v_gene: TRBV5-4; j_gene: TRBJ2-1; abundance: few; d_gene: .; CDR3aa: CASSFGGFSYNEQFF; CDR3nt: TGTGCCAGCAGCTTCGGGGGCTTCTCCTACAATGAGCAGTTCTTC
v_gene: TRBV5-1; j_gene: TRBJ1-2; abundance: .; d_gene: .; CDR3aa: CASSSAADAVYGYTF; CDR3nt: TGCGCCAGCAGCTCGGCCGCGGACGCCGTCTATGGCTACACCTTC
v_gene: TRBV7-6; j_gene: TRBJ2-5; abundance: .; d_gene: .; CDR3aa: CASSTPGTRGTQYF; CDR3nt: TGTGCCAGCAGCACACCCGGGACAAGAGGAACCCAGTACTTC
v_gene: TRBV9; j_gene: TRBJ2-3; abundance: few; d_gene: .; CDR3aa: CASSVAGTTADTQYF; CDR3nt: TGTGCCAGCAGCGTCGCCGGGACCACTGCAGATACGCAGTATTTT
v_gene: TRBV24-1; j_gene: TRBJ2-5; abundance: .; d_gene: .; CDR3aa: CATSDGQETQYF; CDR3nt: TGTGCCACCAGTGACGGTCAAGAGACCCAGTACTTC
v_gene: TRBV5-1; j_gene: TRBJ1-3; abundance: .; d_gene: .; CDR3aa: CASSENKRTIYF; CDR3nt: TGCGCCAGCAGCGAGAACAAGAGGACCATATATTTT
v_gene: TRBV7-2; j_gene: TRBJ1-3; abundance: few; d_gene: TRBD1; CDR3aa: CASSSHRGENTIYF; CDR3nt: TGTGCCAGCAGCTCCCACAGGGGTGAGAACACCATATATTTT
v_gene: TRBV5-1; j_gene: TRBJ1-1; abundance: many; d_gene: TRBD1; CDR3aa: CASSRDRGNTEAFF; CDR3nt: TGCGCCAGCAGCCGCGACAGGGGCAACACTGAAGCTTTCTTT
v_gene: TRBV7-2; j_gene: TRBJ1-3; abundance: .; d_gene: .; CDR3aa: CASSPMAGNGNTIYF; CDR3nt: TGTGCCAGCAGCCCAATGGCGGGTAATGGAAACACCATATATTTT
v_gene: TRBV27; j_gene: TRBJ2-3; abundance: .; d_gene: .; CDR3aa: CASTRGGTDTQYF; CDR3nt: TGTGCCAGCACCCGCGGGGGCACAGATACGCAGTATTTT
v_gene: TRBV20-1; j_gene: TRBJ1-2; abundance: few; d_gene: .; CDR3aa: CSARGIGLANYGYTF; CDR3nt: TGCAGTGCTAGAGGGATTGGCTTAGCTAACTATGGCTACACCTTC
v_gene: TRBV6-5; j_gene: TRBJ2-5; abundance: .; d_gene: .; CDR3aa: CASSYQSGAKTQYF; CDR3nt: TGTGCCAGCAGTTACCAATCAGGGGCCAAGACCCAGTACTTC
v_gene: TRBV20-1; j_gene: TRBJ1-3; abundance: many; d_gene: .; CDR3aa: CSATWGTYSGNTIYF; CDR3nt: TGCAGTGCTACTTGGGGTACCTACTCTGGAAACACCATATATTTT
v_gene: TRBV3-1; j_gene: TRBJ2-1; abundance: .; d_gene: .; CDR3aa: CASSQPGTDNEQFF; CDR3nt: TGTGCCAGCAGCCAACCCGGGACCGACAATGAGCAGTTCTTC
v_gene: TRBV6-5; j_gene: TRBJ2-6; abundance: few; d_gene: .; CDR3aa: CASRRAGGANVLTF; CDR3nt: TGTGCCAGCAGAAGGGCAGGTGGGGCCAACGTCCTGACTTTC
v_gene: TRBV12-3/TRBV12-4; j_gene: TRBJ2-7; abundance: .; d_gene: .; CDR3aa: CASNPGFFSYEQYF; CDR3nt: TGTGCCAGCAATCCCGGTTTTTTTTCCTACGAGCAGTACTTC
v_gene: TRBV10-3; j_gene: TRBJ2-5; abundance: many; d_gene: TRBD2; CDR3aa: CAISGAGRRETQYF; CDR3nt: TGTGCCATCAGTGGAGCGGGGCGGAGAGAGACCCAGTACTTC
v_gene: TRBV12-3/TRBV12-4; j_gene: TRBJ1-2; abundance: .; d_gene: .; CDR3aa: CASSYPGTGGYTF; CDR3nt: TGTGCCAGCAGTTACCCCGGGACTGGTGGCTACACCTTC
v_gene: TRBV19; j_gene: TRBJ2-7; abundance: .; d_gene: .; CDR3aa: CASRDPLEGEQYF; CDR3nt: TGTGCCAGTCGGGACCCCCTGGAGGGCGAGCAGTACTTC
v_gene: TRBV10-3; j_gene: TRBJ2-7; abundance: .; d_gene: .; CDR3aa: CAISDGVESYEQYF; CDR3nt: TGTGCCATCAGTGACGGGGTGGAATCCTACGAGCAGTACTTC
v_gene: TRBV5-6; j_gene: TRBJ2-5; abundance: .; d_gene: .; CDR3aa: CASSSGPFQETQYF; CDR3nt: TGTGCCAGCAGCTCCGGACCCTTCCAAGAGACCCAGTACTTC
v_gene: TRBV5-1; j_gene: TRBJ1-1; abundance: .; d_gene: .; CDR3aa: CASSLDTAEAFF; CDR3nt: TGCGCCAGCAGCTTGGATACCGCTGAAGCTTTCTTT
v_gene: TRBV4-1; j_gene: TRBJ1-2; abundance: .; d_gene: .; CDR3aa: CASSQDSQGRVGGYTF; CDR3nt: TGCGCCAGCAGCCAAGATTCCCAGGGCAGGGTCGGTGGCTACACCTTC
v_gene: TRBV6-1; j_gene: TRBJ1-4; abundance: .; d_gene: .; CDR3aa: CAGRERGYEKLFF; CDR3nt: TGTGCCGGGAGGGAGCGGGGGTACGAAAAACTGTTTTTT
v_gene: TRBV19; j_gene: TRBJ1-5; abundance: few; d_gene: .; CDR3aa: CASSFSRIDQPQHF; CDR3nt: TGTGCCAGTAGTTTTTCACGGATTGATCAGCCCCAGCATTTT
v_gene: TRBV20-1; j_gene: TRBJ2-1; abundance: few; d_gene: TRBD2; CDR3aa: CSAKGLAGFEQFF; CDR3nt: TGCAGTGCTAAGGGACTAGCGGGGTTTGAGCAGTTCTTC
v_gene: TRBV18; j_gene: TRBJ2-3; abundance: few; d_gene: TRBD2; CDR3aa: CASSPGTSGGNTDTQYF; CDR3nt: TGTGCCAGCTCACCCGGGACTAGCGGGGGGAACACAGATACGCAGTATTTT
v_gene: TRBV7-9; j_gene: TRBJ1-2; abundance: .; d_gene: .; CDR3aa: CASSLDPGANGYTF; CDR3nt: TGTGCCAGCAGCTTAGATCCAGGGGCTAATGGCTACACCTTC
v_gene: TRBV12-3/TRBV12-4; j_gene: TRBJ1-2; abundance: .; d_gene: TRBD1; CDR3aa: CASSIRGQGYGYTF; CDR3nt: TGTGCCAGCAGTATACGCGGACAGGGCTATGGCTACACCTTC
v_gene: TRBV15; j_gene: TRBJ2-3; abundance: .; d_gene: .; CDR3aa: CATSSGAPLDTQYF; CDR3nt: TGTGCCACCAGCAGCGGGGCACCGTTGGATACGCAGTATTTT
v_gene: TRBV5-1; j_gene: TRBJ1-2; abundance: .; d_gene: .; CDR3aa: CASKMILEQAYGYTF; CDR3nt: TGCGCCAGCAAGATGATCTTGGAACAGGCGTATGGCTACACCTTC
v_gene: TRBV10-3; j_gene: TRBJ2-6; abundance: .; d_gene: .; CDR3aa: CAISVGGSLAGANVLTF; CDR3nt: TGTGCCATCAGTGTTGGGGGCTCACTAGCTGGGGCCAACGTCCTGACTTTC
v_gene: TRBV5-1; j_gene: TRBJ2-3; abundance: many; d_gene: .; CDR3aa: CASSLGAPPDTQYF; CDR3nt: TGCGCCAGCAGCTTAGGGGCACCCCCAGATACGCAGTATTTT
v_gene: TRBV5-1; j_gene: TRBJ1-1; abundance: .; d_gene: .; CDR3aa: CASSGERTEAFF; CDR3nt: TGCGCCAGCAGTGGGGAGCGGACTGAAGCTTTCTTT
v_gene: TRBV6-6; j_gene: TRBJ1-3; abundance: few; d_gene: .; CDR3aa: CASSNRQSYSGNTIYF; CDR3nt: TGTGCCAGCAGTAACCGACAGAGCTACTCTGGAAACACCATATATTTT
v_gene: TRBV12-3/TRBV12-4; j_gene: TRBJ2-3; abundance: .; d_gene: .; CDR3aa: CASRQGLFNTDTQYF; CDR3nt: TGTGCCAGCAGACAGGGACTCTTTAACACAGATACGCAGTATTTT
v_gene: TRBV3-1; j_gene: TRBJ2-7; abundance: few; d_gene: .; CDR3aa: CASSQEPSDDSYEQYF; CDR3nt: TGTGCCAGCAGCCAAGAACCCAGTGACGACTCCTACGAGCAGTACTTC
v_gene: TRBV20-1; j_gene: TRBJ1-3; abundance: .; d_gene: TRBD1; CDR3aa: CSAREQGENGNTIYF; CDR3nt: TGCAGTGCTAGAGAACAGGGGGAAAACGGAAACACCATATATTTT
v_gene: TRBV4-3; j_gene: TRBJ1-1; abundance: .; d_gene: .; CDR3aa: CASSQVGVGVTEAFF; CDR3nt: TGCGCCAGCAGCCAAGTCGGGGTAGGAGTCACTGAAGCTTTCTTT
v_gene: TRBV2; j_gene: TRBJ2-3; abundance: many; d_gene: .; CDR3aa: CATSEPFTDTQYF; CDR3nt: TGTGCCACCTCAGAGCCCTTCACAGATACGCAGTATTTT
v_gene: TRBV19; j_gene: TRBJ1-2; abundance: .; d_gene: .; CDR3aa: CASRRQGFYGYTF; CDR3nt: TGTGCCAGTCGAAGGCAGGGATTCTATGGCTACACCTTC